The entry that follows covers one T cell receptor beta chain sequence. Clones were sequenced by immunoSEQ multiplex PCR, and TCRdb holds only the in-frame ones, with some missing. Seen here are about 36,000 clones, 73% observed once, and the top ten hold 0.65% to 0.95%. This record comes from a study of pediatric ulcerative colitis. One to two pinch biopsies were taken from the rectum during colonoscopy. Looked up from germline, CDR1 is SQVTM and CDR2 is ANQGSEA. V shed 3 bases and J shed 0 bases, with 15 bases lying between them. The CDR3 extends over 16 amino acids. The chain joins TRBV29-1 to TRBJ2-1, with D maybe TRBD2 (5 bases). Material: gut tissue. The clonotype originates from a boy between 10 and 17 years old with moderate ulcerative colitis. CDR3 nucleotides: TGCAGCGTTGACGGGGTGGACCGAACCTCCTACAATGAGCAGTTCTTC. This gives the protein CSVDGVDRTSYNEQFF.